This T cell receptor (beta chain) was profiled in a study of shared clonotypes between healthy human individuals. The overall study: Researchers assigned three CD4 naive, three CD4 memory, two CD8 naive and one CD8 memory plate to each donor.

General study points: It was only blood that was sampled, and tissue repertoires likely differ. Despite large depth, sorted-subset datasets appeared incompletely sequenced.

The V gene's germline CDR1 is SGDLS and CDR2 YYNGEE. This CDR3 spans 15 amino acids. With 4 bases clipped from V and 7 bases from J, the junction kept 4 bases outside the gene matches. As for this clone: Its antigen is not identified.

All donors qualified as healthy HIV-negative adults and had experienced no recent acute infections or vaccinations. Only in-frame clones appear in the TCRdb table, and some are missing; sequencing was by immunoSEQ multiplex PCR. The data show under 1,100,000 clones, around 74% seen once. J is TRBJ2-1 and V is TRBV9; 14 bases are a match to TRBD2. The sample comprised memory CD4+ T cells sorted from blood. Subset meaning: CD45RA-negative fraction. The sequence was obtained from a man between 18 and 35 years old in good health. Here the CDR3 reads CASSLGLAGANEQFF. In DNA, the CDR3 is TGTGCCAGCAGCCTGGGACTAGCGGGAGCTAATGAGCAGTTCTTC.